These T cell receptor beta chains were read from a single sample in a study of molecular identifiers for immune sequencing clone quantification. TCRdb reprocessed the PCR reads via MiXCR and lists one record per CDR3 protein. The table shows 50,000 to 75,000 distinct CDR3 sequences, with under 20% occurring only once. Sequenced material: naive CD8+ T cells from blood, with Jurkat cell RNA spiked in. The receptors shown here come from a human donor in good health. Some libraries in this study had Jurkat cell RNA spiked in. Both conserved end residues are part of each CDR3. A D gene is named only where the DNA matches it firmly. Expanded clones are given a class, and other clones once, few, many or no size at all.

NA | TRBJ2-7 | TRBV27 | NA | TGTGCCAGCAGTTTTGGGTCAGGGGGAGGCGAGCAGTACTTC | CASSFGSGGGEQYF
many | TRBJ1-1 | TRBV30 | NA | TGTGCCTGGAGTGTACTGGCGGTGAACACTGAAGCTTTCTTT | CAWSVLAVNTEAFF
many | TRBJ1-6 | TRBV7-2 | NA | TGTGCCAGCAGCTTAGTCTCAGGGTATCAGATTGATTCACCCCTCCACTTT | CASSLVSGYQIDSPLHF
NA | TRBJ2-3 | TRBV12-3/TRBV12-4 | NA | TGTGCCAGCAGTTTTCGGGGGAGGCCAACAGATACGCAGTATTTT | CASSFRGRPTDTQYF
NA | TRBJ2-7 | TRBV12-3/TRBV12-4 | NA | TGTGCCAGCAGCCCCACCGGGGCAGGGGTTAGAGAGCAGTACTTC | CASSPTGAGVREQYF
many | TRBJ2-6 | TRBV27 | NA | TGTGCCAGCAGTTTACGAGGGGTAGTGGGAAACTCTGGGGCCAACGTCCTGACTTTC | CASSLRGVVGNSGANVLTF
few | TRBJ2-1 | TRBV7-8 | TRBD2 | TGTGCCAGCAGGTTAGGACTAGCGGGGTACAATGAGCAGTTCTTC | CASRLGLAGYNEQFF
many | TRBJ2-3 | TRBV24-1 | TRBD2 | TGTGCCACCAGTGACCCCACTAGCGGCGGTTACACAGATACGCAGTATTTT | CATSDPTSGGYTDTQYF
many | TRBJ1-1 | TRBV4-1 | TRBD1 | TGCGCCAGCAGTCCCCCAGGGGGCTGGACTGAAGCTTTCTTT | CASSPPGGWTEAFF
many | TRBJ2-5 | TRBV27 | NA | TGTGCCAACGGACAAAAGCAAGAGACCCAGTACTTC | CANGQKQETQYF
many | TRBJ2-7 | TRBV11-2 | TRBD2 | TGTGCCAGCAGCTCGTCCCGCCCCCTCACTAGCGACGAGCAGTACTTC | CASSSSRPLTSDEQYF
NA | TRBJ2-7 | TRBV6-2/TRBV6-3 | NA | TGTGCCAGCAAAAAAATCCGGGACTTAACCTACGAGCAGTACTTC | CASKKIRDLTYEQYF
NA | TRBJ2-1 | TRBV19 | TRBD1 | TGTGCCAGTAGTATCGTAGGGGACAGGGGGAATGAGCAGTTCTTC | CASSIVGDRGNEQFF
few | TRBJ2-4 | TRBV20-1 | TRBD1 | TGCAGTGCTAGAGTCCGGGACAGCTCAAAAAACATTCAGTACTTC | CSARVRDSSKNIQYF
many | TRBJ2-7 | TRBV25-1 | NA | TGTGCCAGCGTTGGGGGCGGGAGTCCCTACGAGCAGTACTTC | CASVGGGSPYEQYF
many | TRBJ2-3 | TRBV27 | NA | TGTGCCAGCAGTCCTTTTCTGTCTAGGGACACAGATACGCAGTATTTT | CASSPFLSRDTDTQYF
many | TRBJ2-7 | TRBV6-1 | TRBD1 | TGTGCCAGCAGTGAACACATGAGGACAGGGGGTTATTACGAGCAGTACTTC | CASSEHMRTGGYYEQYF
many | TRBJ2-2 | TRBV7-8 | NA | TGTGCCAGCAGCTTAGGGCTTTGGGCGGAGAACACCGGGGAGCTGTTTTTT | CASSLGLWAENTGELFF
many | TRBJ2-2 | TRBV7-9 | NA | TGTGCCAGCAGCGCCCCGAATGCCGGGGAGCTGTTTTTT | CASSAPNAGELFF
many | TRBJ2-3 | TRBV9 | NA | TGTGCCAGCAGCGTCAGCACAGATACGCAGTATTTT | CASSVSTDTQYF
few | TRBJ1-1 | TRBV20-1 | TRBD1 | TGCAGTGCTAGAGATCGACAGGGGGCCGCTGAAGCTTTCTTT | CSARDRQGAAEAFF
many | TRBJ2-7 | TRBV6-6 | TRBD1 | TGTGCCAGCAGTAGCTCGAGACAGGGGGCTGGGGAGCAGTACTTC | CASSSSRQGAGEQYF
many | TRBJ2-7 | TRBV20-1 | TRBD2 | TGCAGTGCTAGAGGCCCGGGACTAGTGTTCTCCTACGAGCAGTACTTC | CSARGPGLVFSYEQYF
few | TRBJ2-7 | TRBV12-3/TRBV12-4 | NA | TGTGCCAGCAGTCCCCCGACTAGCTACGAGCAGTACTTC | CASSPPTSYEQYF
few | TRBJ2-5 | TRBV12-3/TRBV12-4 | NA | TGTGCCAGCACCGCTAAGCAACAAGAGACCCAGTACTTC | CASTAKQQETQYF
many | TRBJ2-7 | TRBV20-1 | TRBD1 | TGCAGTGCAACCCGGGACAGGGGTTACGAGCAGTACTTC | CSATRDRGYEQYF
few | TRBJ1-2 | TRBV29-1 | NA | TGCAGCGTTGATCGGCAGGGTTTAAGTGGCTACACCTTC | CSVDRQGLSGYTF
many | TRBJ2-7 | TRBV6-2/TRBV6-3 | TRBD2 | TGTGCCAGCTTATCCCTCCTAATAGCGGGAGGTTCCGAGCAGTACTTC | CASLSLLIAGGSEQYF
many | TRBJ2-7 | TRBV29-1 | TRBD2 | TGCAGCGTTGAAGTCACAACTAGCGCCGAGCAGTACTTC | CSVEVTTSAEQYF
many | TRBJ2-2 | TRBV28 | NA | TGTGCCAGCAGTGGGACGACCAATCCCAACACCGGGGAGCTGTTTTTT | CASSGTTNPNTGELFF
many | TRBJ2-2 | TRBV3-1 | TRBD2 | TGTGCCAGCAGGGGGGAGGGGACCGGGGAGCTGTTTTTT | CASRGEGTGELFF
NA | TRBJ2-1 | TRBV6-2/TRBV6-3 | TRBD2 | TGTGCCAGCCTGGGGAGGGGCGGGATCCACAATGAGCAGTTCTTC | CASLGRGGIHNEQFF
many | TRBJ2-7 | TRBV5-4 | TRBD1 | TGTGCCAGCAGCTCGGGGAAGGGGGCGCGGTACGAGCAGTACTTC | CASSSGKGARYEQYF
many | TRBJ2-2 | TRBV3-1 | NA | TGTGCCAGCAGCCCGGGACAGAACACCGGGGAGCTGTTTTTT | CASSPGQNTGELFF
many | TRBJ2-3 | TRBV28 | NA | TGTGCCAGCAATCGAGCGGCAGATACGCAGTATTTT | CASNRAADTQYF
many | TRBJ2-3 | TRBV24-1 | TRBD2 | TGTGCCACCAGTGAAGAGGGCGGGAGCGTGCAGGATACGCAGTATTTT | CATSEEGGSVQDTQYF
NA | TRBJ2-1 | TRBV11-1 | TRBD2 | TGTGCCAGCAGCTCCTTCGAACTAGCGAATGAGCAGTTCTTC | CASSSFELANEQFF
NA | TRBJ1-1 | TRBV19 | NA | TGTGCCAGTAGCACAACCTATTGGGAGAACACTGAAGCTTTCTTT | CASSTTYWENTEAFF
NA | TRBJ1-1 | TRBV2 | NA | TGTGCCAGCAGTGTAGGGGTATCCGGTTTT | CASSVGVSGF
few | TRBJ2-5 | TRBV5-5 | NA | TGTGCCAGCAGCTTTTGGACTAAAGAGACCCAGTACTTC | CASSFWTKETQYF
many | TRBJ2-1 | TRBV4-3 | NA | TGCGCCAGCAGCCAACCCGGTCCGGCTAGCATGGCCAATGAGCAGTTCTTC | CASSQPGPASMANEQFF
once | TRBJ2-2 | TRBV28 | NA | TGTGCCAGCAGTACAGGAGTGAATACGAACACCAGGGAGCCGTTTTTT | CASSTGVNTNTREPFF
many | TRBJ2-2 | TRBV6-2/TRBV6-3 | NA | TGTGCCATTACGACAGCCCTAACCGGGGAGCTGTTTTTT | CAITTALTGELFF
many | TRBJ2-7 | TRBV27 | NA | TGTGCCAGCAGAACCGGGCCACCCTACGAGCAGTACTTC | CASRTGPPYEQYF
many | TRBJ2-2 | TRBV29-1 | TRBD2 | TGCAGCGTTGTGACTAGCGGGAGGGCCGGGGTCGGGGAGCTGTTTTTT | CSVVTSGRAGVGELFF
many | TRBJ1-2 | TRBV29-1 | TRBD1 | TGCAGCGTTGCAGGGGGCGATGGCTACACCTTC | CSVAGGDGYTF
NA | TRBJ1-1 | TRBV7-9 | NA | TGTGCCAGCAGCCATGGGGGGACTGAAGCTTTCTTT | CASSHGGTEAFF
few | TRBJ2-7 | TRBV10-2 | NA | TGCGCCAGCAGTGAGGGTCCAGGCGGCTCCTACGAGCAGTACTTC | CASSEGPGGSYEQYF
few | TRBJ2-7 | TRBV13 | NA | TGTGCCAGCAGCCCTCGAGGTGGCATCTACGAGCAGTACTTC | CASSPRGGIYEQYF
many | TRBJ2-1 | TRBV20-1 | TRBD2 | TGCAGTGCTCCGACTAGCTATAGCTCCTACAATGAGCAGTTCTTC | CSAPTSYSSYNEQFF